Listed below are T cell receptor beta chains from one sample, sequenced in a study of identical twins. TCRdb redid the calling of the 5' RACE reads with MiXCR, one entry per CDR3 protein. The data contain more than 400,000 distinct CDR3 sequences, approximately 14% of them singletons. These data were also filed under a second study, of yellow fever vaccine responses in identical twins.

Sequenced sample: CD4+ T cells sorted from blood. These receptor sequences come from a woman aged 18-30 years in good health. The CDR3 runs from the conserved cysteine through the conserved F or W. A D gene is named only where the DNA matches it firmly. Expanded clones get a size class; other rows say once, few or many, or leave the size out.

J,size,V,D,CDR3,DNA
TRBJ2-4,NA,TRBV7-9,NA,CASSLVGTPKNIQYF,TGTGCCAGCAGCTTAGTAGGGACGCCCAAAAACATTCAGTACTTC
TRBJ2-2,NA,TRBV3-1,NA,CASSQDRYAGELFF,TGTGCCAGCAGCCAAGATAGGTACGCCGGGGAGCTGTTTTTT
TRBJ2-2,NA,TRBV3-1,NA,CASSQGARNTGELFF,TGTGCCAGCAGCCAGGGGGCTCGCAACACCGGGGAGCTGTTTTTT
TRBJ2-1,few,TRBV10-3,TRBD1,CAISESRDSSYNEQFF,TGTGCCATCAGTGAGTCTCGGGACAGTTCCTACAATGAGCAGTTCTTC
TRBJ2-3,few,TRBV7-9,NA,CASSSPPGVAVTDTQYF,TGTGCCAGCAGCTCCCCCCCCGGAGTAGCGGTCACAGATACGCAGTATTTT
TRBJ2-5,few,TRBV12-3/TRBV12-4,NA,CASSLNLIRGETQYF,TGTGCCAGCAGTCTCAACCTCATTCGAGGGGAGACCCAGTACTTC
TRBJ1-4,NA,TRBV5-1,NA,CSSSLSALDEKLFF,TGCTCCAGCAGCTTGTCCGCATTAGATGAAAAACTGTTTTTT
TRBJ1-1,NA,TRBV20-1,NA,CSAREEVKAFF,TGCAGTGCTAGAGAAGAGGTAAAAGCTTTCTTT
TRBJ2-1,many,TRBV29-1,TRBD2,CSVLSGLAGDNEQFF,TGCAGCGTTCTATCGGGACTAGCGGGAGACAATGAGCAGTTCTTC
TRBJ1-3,NA,TRBV3-1,NA,CASSHGRGSGNTIYF,TGTGCCAGCAGCCACGGTCGGGGCTCTGGAAACACCATATATTTT
TRBJ1-2,few,TRBV12-3/TRBV12-4,TRBD1,CASTPTGGGAYGYTF,TGTGCCAGCACACCCACAGGGGGGGGCGCTTATGGCTACACCTTC
TRBJ2-5,NA,TRBV28,TRBD1,CASSLYGTGPRETQYF,TGTGCCAGCAGTCTCTACGGGACAGGGCCACGGGAGACCCAGTACTTC
TRBJ1-5,few,TRBV20-1,TRBD1,CSARETGSNQPQHF,TGCAGTGCTAGAGAGACAGGGAGCAATCAGCCCCAGCATTTT
TRBJ2-7,NA,TRBV10-3,TRBD2,CAISESLAGAHEQYF,TGTGCCATCAGTGAGTCTCTAGCGGGAGCTCACGAGCAGTACTTC
TRBJ2-1,NA,TRBV5-1,TRBD2,CASSITGTSGFREQFF,TGCGCCAGCAGCATAACCGGGACTAGCGGCTTTCGGGAGCAGTTCTTC
TRBJ2-5,NA,TRBV29-1,NA,CSVEQVQGQETQYF,TGCAGCGTTGAACAGGTCCAGGGCCAAGAGACCCAGTACTTC
TRBJ2-3,NA,TRBV28,NA,CASSPRFRDPGTDTQYF,TGTGCCAGCAGTCCCAGATTCCGGGACCCAGGCACAGATACGCAGTATTTT
TRBJ1-5,NA,TRBV20-1,NA,CSAKWGSDQPQHF,TGCAGTGCCAAGTGGGGGAGTGATCAGCCCCAGCATTTT
TRBJ2-4,NA,TRBV2,TRBD1,CASSGQGNIQYF,TGTGCCAGCAGTGGACAGGGAAACATTCAGTACTTC
TRBJ2-4,NA,TRBV12-3/TRBV12-4,TRBD1,CASSFVDRGNIQYF,TGTGCCAGCAGTTTCGTGGACAGGGGGAACATTCAGTACTTC
TRBJ2-1,NA,TRBV7-3,TRBD2,CASSRIAGASNEQFF,TGTGCCAGCAGCCGAATAGCGGGAGCGAGCAATGAGCAGTTCTTC
TRBJ2-7,NA,TRBV18,NA,CASSQNQYEQYF,TGTGCCAGCTCACAGAACCAATACGAGCAGTACTTC
TRBJ1-2,NA,TRBV5-1,NA,CASSLDTGINGYTF,TGCGCCAGCAGCTTGGATACAGGGATAAACGGCTACACCTTC
TRBJ2-1,few,TRBV5-1,NA,CASSPLGGGGRGGGNEQFF,TGCGCCAGCAGCCCCCTCGGGGGAGGGGGACGCGGGGGTGGAAATGAGCAGTTCTTC
TRBJ2-1,NA,TRBV11-2,NA,CASSPSEGRARVRHNEQFF,TGTGCCAGCAGCCCTAGTGAGGGGCGGGCCAGGGTCCGCCACAATGAGCAGTTCTTC
TRBJ1-6,many,TRBV4-2,NA,CASSQESQGRGSPLHF,TGTGCCAGCAGCCAAGAGAGCCAGGGTAGGGGTTCACCCCTCCACTTT
TRBJ1-6,few,TRBV20-1,NA,CSARAPGRDNSPLHF,TGCAGTGCTAGAGCCCCGGGACGGGATAATTCACCCCTCCACTTT
TRBJ2-3,many,TRBV4-1,TRBD2,CASSPTSGGDTQYF,TGCGCCAGCAGCCCGACTAGCGGGGGAGATACGCAGTATTTT
TRBJ2-1,many,TRBV7-7,NA,CASSPINNEQFF,TGTGCCAGCAGCCCTATTAACAATGAGCAGTTCTTC